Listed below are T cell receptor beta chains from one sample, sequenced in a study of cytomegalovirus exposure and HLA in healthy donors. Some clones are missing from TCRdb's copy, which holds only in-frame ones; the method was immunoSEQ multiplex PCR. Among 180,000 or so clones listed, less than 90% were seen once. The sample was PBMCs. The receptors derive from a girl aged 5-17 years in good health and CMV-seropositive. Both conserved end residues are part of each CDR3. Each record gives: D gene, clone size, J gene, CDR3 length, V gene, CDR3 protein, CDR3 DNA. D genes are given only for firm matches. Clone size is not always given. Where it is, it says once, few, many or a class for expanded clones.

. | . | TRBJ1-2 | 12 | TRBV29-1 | CSVDLSREGYTF | TGCAGCGTTGATCTCTCCCGGGAGGGCTACACCTTC
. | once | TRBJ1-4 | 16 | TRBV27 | CASSVIGPRAGEKLFF | TGTGCCAGCAGTGTCATCGGGCCCCGGGCGGGTGAAAAACTGTTTTTT
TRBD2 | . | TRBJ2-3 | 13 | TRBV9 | CASSSGIGDTQYF | TGTGCCAGCAGTAGCGGGATCGGTGATACGCAGTATTTT
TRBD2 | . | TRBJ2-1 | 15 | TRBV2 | CASGGIAGAYNEQFF | TGTGCCAGCGGTGGCATAGCGGGAGCCTACAATGAGCAGTTCTTC
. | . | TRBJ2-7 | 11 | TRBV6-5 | CASSYSHEQYF | TGTGCCAGCAGTTACAGCCACGAGCAGTACTTC
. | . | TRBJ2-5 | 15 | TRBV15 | CATSGRTGAQETQYF | TGTGCCACCAGCGGACGAACGGGAGCCCAAGAGACCCAGTACTTC
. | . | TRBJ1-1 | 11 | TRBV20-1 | CSAELNTEAFF | TGCAGTGCTGAGCTGAACACTGAAGCTTTCTTT
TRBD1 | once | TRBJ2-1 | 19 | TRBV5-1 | CASSLTRGQGPSSYNEQFF | TGCGCCAGCAGCTTGACTAGGGGACAGGGGCCAAGCTCCTACAATGAGCAGTTCTTC
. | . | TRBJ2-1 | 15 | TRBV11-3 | CASSLGRGSYNEQFF | TGTGCCAGCAGCTTAGGGCGGGGTTCCTACAATGAGCAGTTCTTC
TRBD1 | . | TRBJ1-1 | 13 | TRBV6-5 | CASSRDSKTEAFF | TGTGCCAGCAGTCGGGACAGTAAAACTGAAGCTTTCTTT
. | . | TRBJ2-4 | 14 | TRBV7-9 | CASSSRGVEDIQYF | TGTGCCAGCAGCTCACGGGGAGTGGAGGACATTCAGTACTTC
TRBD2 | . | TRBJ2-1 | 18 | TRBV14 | CASSPGRKPGTSGTEQFF | TGTGCCAGCAGCCCCGGAAGGAAGCCCGGGACTAGCGGGACTGAGCAGTTCTTC
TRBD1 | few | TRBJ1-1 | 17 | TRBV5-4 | CASTWPPGQGLNTEAFF | TGTGCCAGCACATGGCCCCCGGGACAGGGTTTGAACACTGAAGCTTTCTTT
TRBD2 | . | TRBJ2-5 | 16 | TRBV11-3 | CASSPGLAGGPKTQYF | TGTGCCAGCAGCCCAGGACTAGCGGGAGGGCCGAAGACCCAGTACTTC
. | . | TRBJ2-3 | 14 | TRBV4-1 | CASSQVGPTDTQYF | TGCGCCAGCAGCCAAGTCGGTCCCACAGATACGCAGTATTTT
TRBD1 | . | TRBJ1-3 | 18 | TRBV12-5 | CASGPARATGGFGNTIYF | TGTGCTAGTGGCCCAGCGCGGGCGACAGGGGGATTTGGAAACACCATATATTTT
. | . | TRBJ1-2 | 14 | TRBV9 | CASSVDGRGYGYTF | TGTGCCAGCAGCGTAGATGGCAGGGGATATGGCTACACCTTC
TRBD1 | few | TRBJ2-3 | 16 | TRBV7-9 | CASSYSARGRTDTQYF | TGTGCCAGCAGCTACAGCGCCAGGGGGCGGACAGATACGCAGTATTTT
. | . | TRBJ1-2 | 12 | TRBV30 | CACAAGGYGYTF | TGTGCCTGCGCAGCCGGCGGCTATGGCTACACCTTC
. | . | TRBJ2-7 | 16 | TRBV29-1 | CSVKGYASQSSYEQYF | TGCAGCGTTAAAGGTTATGCGTCACAGAGCTCCTACGAGCAGTACTTC
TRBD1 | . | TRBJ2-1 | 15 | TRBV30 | CAWSLRGREYNEQFF | TGTGCCTGGAGTCTAAGGGGGCGAGAATACAATGAGCAGTTCTTC
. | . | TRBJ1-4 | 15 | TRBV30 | CAWSGQPGTNEKLFF | TGTGCCTGGAGTGGACAGCCGGGTACTAATGAAAAACTGTTTTTT
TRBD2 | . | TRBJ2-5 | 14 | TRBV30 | CAWSSGGGAETQYF | TGTGCCTGGAGTTCGGGGGGTGGTGCGGAGACCCAGTACTTC
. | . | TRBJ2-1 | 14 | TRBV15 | CATSRAGIDNEQFF | TGTGCCACCAGCAGAGCGGGGATAGACAATGAGCAGTTCTTC
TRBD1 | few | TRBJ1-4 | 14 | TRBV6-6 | CASSRQGTNEKLFF | TGTGCCAGCAGCCGACAGGGAACTAATGAAAAACTGTTTTTT
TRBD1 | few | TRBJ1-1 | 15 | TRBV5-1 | CASSLNRGTNTEAFF | TGCGCCAGCAGCTTGAACAGGGGAACGAACACTGAAGCTTTCTTT
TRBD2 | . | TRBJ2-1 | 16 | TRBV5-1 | CASSFVAGGLGGEQFF | TGCGCCAGCAGCTTTGTGGCGGGAGGCCTCGGAGGTGAGCAGTTCTTC
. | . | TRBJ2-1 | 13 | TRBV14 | CASSQFGGREQFF | TGTGCCAGCAGCCAGTTTGGAGGGAGAGAGCAGTTCTTC
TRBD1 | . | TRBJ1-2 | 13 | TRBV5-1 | CASSSGDSYGYTF | TGCGCCAGCAGCTCGGGGGACAGCTATGGCTACACCTTC
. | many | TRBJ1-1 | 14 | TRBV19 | CASSVQSRGTEAFF | TGTGCCAGTAGTGTACAGAGTAGGGGGACTGAAGCTTTCTTT
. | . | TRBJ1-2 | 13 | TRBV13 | CASSLRGLGGYTF | TGTGCCAGCAGCTTAAGGGGTTTGGGTGGCTACACCTTC
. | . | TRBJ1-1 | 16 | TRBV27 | CASSLTLVGGATEAFF | TGTGCCAGCAGTTTAACCCTGGTCGGGGGGGCCACTGAAGCTTTCTTT
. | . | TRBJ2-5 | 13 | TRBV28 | CASSRTSTGTQYF | TGTGCCAGCAGTCGAACTAGTACCGGGACCCAGTACTTC
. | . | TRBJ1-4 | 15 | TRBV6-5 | CASSSNRLNYEKLFF | TGTGCCAGCAGTTCAAACAGGCTTAACTATGAAAAACTGTTTTTT
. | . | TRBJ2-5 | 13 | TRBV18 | CASSPPTEETQYF | TGTGCCAGCTCACCACCAACGGAAGAGACCCAGTACTTC
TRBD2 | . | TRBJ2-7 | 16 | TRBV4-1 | CASSPPWTSGSYEQYF | TGCGCCAGCAGCCCTCCTTGGACTAGCGGATCCTACGAGCAGTACTTC